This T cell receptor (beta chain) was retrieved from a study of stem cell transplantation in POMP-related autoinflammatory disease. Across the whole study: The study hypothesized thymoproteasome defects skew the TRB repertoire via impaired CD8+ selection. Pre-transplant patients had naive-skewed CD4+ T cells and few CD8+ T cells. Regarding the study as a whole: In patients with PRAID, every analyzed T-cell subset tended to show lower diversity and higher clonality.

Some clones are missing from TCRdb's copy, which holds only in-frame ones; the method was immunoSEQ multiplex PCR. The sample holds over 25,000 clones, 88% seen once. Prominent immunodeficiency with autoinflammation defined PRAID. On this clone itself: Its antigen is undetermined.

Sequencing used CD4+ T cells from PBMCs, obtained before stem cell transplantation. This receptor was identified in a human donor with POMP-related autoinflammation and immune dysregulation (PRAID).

The CDR3 DNA reads as TGTGCCAGCAGTTACTCGACGTCCCCCTTTGGGGATGAGCAGTTCTTC. The encoded protein is CASSYSTSPFGDEQFF. The chain is built from TRBV6-5 and TRBJ2-1; the D is unclear. Germline V gives CDR1 MNHEY, CDR2 SVGAGI. The CDR3 has 16 amino acids. The V and J ends lost 0 bases and 8 bases respectively, with 17 bases between them.